The clone carrying this T cell receptor beta chain appeared a few times. Its antigen remains unknown. In making TCR beta libraries, quantitative 5'-RACE with molecular barcodes was used. TCRdb independently ran MiXCR on the 5' RACE reads; one entry per CDR3 protein. The sample records 230,000 or so distinct CDR3 sequences, under 20% being singletons. The source of the sample is a study of CD8 T cells in ankylosing spondylitis. Findings of the study overall: A TCR beta motif of 8 or 9 highly homologous variants appeared characteristic of ankylosing spondylitis blood. Both synovial fluid and blood in reactive arthritis had previously been reported to carry some motif variants. Disease-linked clones were reportedly significantly enriched in matched ankylosing spondylitis synovial fluid.

The V end was cut by 1 base, the J end by 4 bases, with 11 bases between. The CDR3 contains 14 residues. The germline V gene encodes CDR1 SQVTM and CDR2 ANQGSEA. The receptor was derived from a male donor with ankylosing spondylitis or in good health (not recorded which). Sequenced input: blood, either unsorted or a sorted T cell fraction (not recorded which). The chain uses TRBV29-1 and TRBJ2-1; TRBD2 might be the D (5 bases). CDR3 in amino acids: CSVEGWLAYNEQFF. The CDR3 nucleotides read TGCAGCGTTGAAGGGTGGCTAGCATACAATGAGCAGTTCTTC.